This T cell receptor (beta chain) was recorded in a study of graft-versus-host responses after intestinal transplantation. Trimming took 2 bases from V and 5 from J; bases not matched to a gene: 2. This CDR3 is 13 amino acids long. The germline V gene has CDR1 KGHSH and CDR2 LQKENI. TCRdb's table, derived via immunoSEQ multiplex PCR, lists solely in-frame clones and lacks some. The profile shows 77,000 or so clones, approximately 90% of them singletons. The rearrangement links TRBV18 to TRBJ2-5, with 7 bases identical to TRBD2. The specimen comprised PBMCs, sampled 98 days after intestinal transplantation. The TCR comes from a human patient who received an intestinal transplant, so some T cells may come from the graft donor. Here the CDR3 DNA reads TGTGCCAGCTCACCAGGACTAGAGGAGACCCAGTACTTC. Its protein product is CASSPGLEETQYF.